The 3 T cell receptor beta chains presented below share a single source sample, sequenced in a study of PD-1 blockade in classical Hodgkin lymphoma. TCRdb's table, derived via immunoSEQ multiplex PCR, lists solely in-frame clones and lacks some. The sample records around 20,000 clones, approximately 92% being singletons. Specified time point: newly diagnosed, previously untreated cHL patient sample. It was by magnetic negative selection that CD4+ T cells were purified from thawed PBMCs. The specimen sequenced was CD4+ T cells from blood. The origin of the receptors is a human donor with classical Hodgkin lymphoma.

The chain uses TRBV30 and TRBJ2-7; 11 bases are shared with TRBD2. With V trimmed by 3 bases and J by 6 bases, 7 bases remained unmatched. Germline-derived CDR1 and CDR2 are GTSNPN and SVGIG (reference sequence). The CDR3 runs to 14 residues. This CDR3 is CAWSISGGAGEQYF. In DNA form, the CDR3 reads TGTGCCTGGAGCATTAGCGGGGGGGCAGGCGAGCAGTACTTC.

The V and J genes are TRBV4-3 and TRBJ1-1, with 8 bases lining up with TRBD1. The CDR3 covers 14 residues. From germline, CDR1 is LGHNA and CDR2 YSLEER. Losses at the gene ends were 2 bases for V and 11 bases for J; bases not matched to a gene: 10. In DNA, the CDR3 is TGCGCCAGCAGCCAACAGACAGGGGTGAGTGAGGCTTTCTTT. Protein product: CASSQQTGVSEAFF.

This clone was found once. The rearrangement uses TRBV28 and TRBJ1-5; 7 bases line up with TRBD1. Trimming removed 4 bases from V and 2 bases from J; junction bases left unmatched: 8. Per the germline V gene, CDR1 is MDHEN and CDR2 is SYDVKM. The CDR3 is 16 amino acids. CDR3 in amino acids: CASSSPGGMGNQPQHF. CDR3 coding DNA: TGTGCCAGCAGTTCCCCAGGGGGGATGGGCAATCAGCCCCAGCATTTT.